This T cell receptor (beta chain) was documented in a study of cytomegalovirus exposure and HLA in healthy donors. Use of 60 Vbeta and 13 Jbeta primers characterized the PCR. The method was immunoSEQ multiplex PCR; TCRdb's version includes in-frame clones alone and lacks a portion of them. Of approximately 110,000 clones listed, roughly four fifths are singletons. Study results and limitations: Later analysis identified a missense DCLRE1C variant that was linked to TCR beta V- and J-gene trimming. An analysis that was carried out later associated some 17,000 TCR beta sequences with HLA alleles at 0.05 false discovery rate.

This CDR3 contains 13 residues. Trimming stripped 6 bases from V and 4 bases from J, with 10 bases between. Germline values: CDR1 MNHEY, CDR2 SVGAGI. About this clone: Its antigen remains unknown.

This clonotype was obtained from a man over 45 in good health and CMV-seronegative. This chain links TRBV6-5 with TRBJ1-3; D remains ambiguous. The source material was PBMCs. The CDR3 region has the DNA TGTGCCAGCAGGACCACACAGGGAAACACCATATATTTT. This sequence encodes CASRTTQGNTIYF.